This paragraph covers one T cell receptor (beta chain) sequence. CDR3 length: 14 residues. V was cut by 2 bases and J by 3 bases, with 11 bases left in between. Germline values: CDR1 SGHKS, CDR2 YYEKEE (reference sequence). Some clones are missing from TCRdb's copy, which holds only in-frame ones; the method was immunoSEQ multiplex PCR. Of roughly 150,000 clones in the sample, over 75% were seen once. This specimen belongs to a study of blood T cell repertoires in COVID-19. This chain joins TRBV5-5 and TRBJ1-1; weak D call: TRBD1 (6 bases). Sequencing was carried out using PBMCs or T cells enriched from blood (not recorded which). The sequence was collected from a man aged 40-49 years who had recovered from COVID-19. In DNA, the CDR3 is TGTGCCAGCAGCTTAGAAGGGGGGGACACTGAAGCTTTCTTT. It codes for CASSLEGGDTEAFF.